A selection of T cell receptor beta chains follows, all from one sample in a study of blood T cell repertoires in COVID-19. Assay used: immunoSEQ multiplex PCR; TCRdb lists only in-frame clones, some missing. The sample yields some 260,000 clones, approximately 86% seen once. The sequenced material came from PBMCs or T cells enriched from blood (not recorded which). These receptor sequences come from a woman aged 25-40 years with acute COVID-19. Each CDR3 is given with its conserved first and last residue. The order of the fields is D gene, V gene, J gene, clone size, CDR3 protein, CDR3 DNA. The D gene is left open where the match is weak. Clone size is stated in some rows and not others, as once, few, many or a class when expanded.

-,TRBV7-2,TRBJ1-1,-,CASSSNRHRAFF,TGTGCCAGCAGCTCAAACCGACACCGAGCTTTCTTT
TRBD2,TRBV5-1,TRBJ2-3,-,CASIAGGSADTQYF,TGCGCCAGCATTGCGGGAGGTTCGGCAGATACGCAGTATTTT
-,TRBV29-1,TRBJ2-7,-,CSGKTRSRDEQYF,TGCAGCGGAAAGACTAGGTCGAGGGACGAGCAGTACTTC
-,TRBV27,TRBJ2-7,-,CASSGGGPPREQYF,TGTGCCAGCAGTGGGGGCGGGCCCCCTAGGGAGCAGTACTTC
-,TRBV9,TRBJ2-2,-,CASSVEQRITNTGELFF,TGTGCCAGCAGCGTAGAACAGCGGATAACCAACACCGGGGAGCTGTTTTTT
TRBD1,TRBV5-1,TRBJ1-2,once,CASSVGQGGYGYTF,TGCGCCAGCAGCGTGGGACAGGGTGGCTATGGCTACACCTTC
-,TRBV7-2,TRBJ2-1,few,CASSLLYSRSYNEQFF,TGTGCCAGCAGCTTACTATACTCGAGGTCCTACAATGAGCAGTTCTTC
TRBD1,TRBV2,TRBJ2-2,-,CASSETGVFYNTGELFF,TGTGCCAGCAGTGAGACAGGGGTGTTTTATAACACCGGGGAGCTGTTTTTT
-,TRBV5-1,TRBJ2-5,-,CASTLDGQFRETQYF,TGCGCCAGCACCTTGGATGGACAATTCCGAGAGACCCAGTACTTC
TRBD2,TRBV29-1,TRBJ2-7,-,CSVDGAGDEQYF,TGCAGCGTTGATGGGGCGGGGGACGAGCAGTACTTC
-,TRBV20-1,TRBJ1-2,-,CSAKQGSGYTF,TGCAGTGCTAAACAGGGATCAGGCTACACCTTC
TRBD1,TRBV29-1,TRBJ2-7,-,CSVVGTEDEQYF,TGCAGCGTTGTAGGGACAGAAGACGAGCAGTACTTC
-,TRBV5-1,TRBJ1-3,-,CASSLGSSGNTIYF,TGCGCCAGCAGCTTGGGCAGCTCTGGAAACACCATATATTTT
TRBD1,TRBV3-1/TRBV3-2,TRBJ2-5,-,CASSQSAGGEKTQYF,TGTGCCAGCAGCCAAAGCGCAGGGGGCGAGAAGACCCAGTACTTC
-,TRBV9,TRBJ1-2,-,CASSGERFPYYGYTF,TGTGCCAGCAGCGGGGAGAGGTTCCCCTACTATGGCTACACCTTC
TRBD2,TRBV7-9,TRBJ2-5,-,CASRPTSGQETQYF,TGTGCCAGCAGACCGACTAGCGGCCAAGAGACCCAGTACTTC
-,TRBV7-9,TRBJ2-1,few,CASHRGQYNEQFF,TGTGCCAGCCACCGCGGACAGTACAATGAGCAGTTCTTC
-,TRBV19,TRBJ2-7,once,CASSIKGEREQYF,TGTGCCAGTAGTATAAAAGGGGAACGCGAGCAGTACTTC
TRBD1,TRBV5-1,TRBJ2-2,-,CASSLRTGGTGELFF,TGCGCCAGCAGCCTCCGGACAGGGGGTACCGGGGAGCTGTTTTTT
TRBD2,TRBV7-9,TRBJ2-5,once,CASTSGTSRETQYF,TGTGCCAGCACCAGCGGGACTAGCCGTGAGACCCAGTACTTC
TRBD1,TRBV28,TRBJ1-5,-,CASREQGASRQPQHF,TGTGCCAGCAGAGAGCAGGGGGCTTCGCGTCAGCCCCAGCATTTT
-,TRBV28,TRBJ1-1,-,CASSRGGVKNTEAFF,TGTGCCAGCAGTCGTGGGGGGGTTAAGAACACTGAAGCTTTCTTT
TRBD1,TRBV11-2,TRBJ1-2,once,CASSLNRGWDRGSYGYTF,TGTGCCAGCAGCTTAAATCGGGGCTGGGACAGGGGTTCCTATGGCTACACCTTC
TRBD2,TRBV27,TRBJ2-7,-,CASSETSGSDDEQYF,TGTGCCAGCAGTGAAACTAGCGGGTCTGACGACGAGCAGTACTTC
-,TRBV27,TRBJ2-7,once,CASSFGRAKGIEQYF,TGTGCCAGCAGTTTCGGCAGGGCGAAGGGAATAGAGCAGTACTTC
TRBD1,TRBV12-3/TRBV12-4,TRBJ1-2,-,CASEQGAGYGYTF,TGTGCCAGCGAACAGGGGGCTGGCTATGGCTACACCTTC
-,TRBV5-4,TRBJ1-2,-,CASSLVGEEYGYTF,TGTGCCAGCAGCTTGGTGGGGGAGGAGTACGGCTACACCTTC
-,TRBV27,TRBJ1-1,-,CASSLRPGVATEAFF,TGTGCCAGCAGCTTAAGACCGGGTGTCGCCACTGAAGCTTTCTTT
-,TRBV11-2,TRBJ1-3,-,CASSLDTLSIGNTIYF,TGTGCCAGCAGCTTAGATACACTATCTATTGGAAACACCATATATTTT
TRBD1,TRBV2,TRBJ2-1,-,CASSEWDRPLEQFF,TGTGCCAGCAGTGAATGGGACAGGCCTCTAGAGCAGTTCTTC
TRBD2,TRBV7-2,TRBJ2-1,-,CASSSTGPGREQFF,TGTGCCAGCAGCTCAACGGGACCCGGGAGGGAGCAGTTCTTC
TRBD1,TRBV9,TRBJ1-2,once,CASSRAGTGQDGYTF,TGTGCCAGCAGCCGAGCCGGGACAGGGCAGGATGGCTACACCTTC
-,TRBV21-1,TRBJ2-3,-,CASSMGQDSTDTQYF,TGTGCCAGCAGCATGGGACAGGATAGCACAGATACGCAGTATTTT
-,TRBV12-3/TRBV12-4,TRBJ2-7,-,CASRPTGSYEQYF,TGTGCCAGCAGACCGACAGGATCCTACGAGCAGTACTTC
TRBD1,TRBV7-9,TRBJ2-7,-,CASSLPIGTGGFEQYF,TGTGCCAGCAGCTTACCCATCGGGACAGGGGGCTTCGAGCAGTACTTC
TRBD2,TRBV27,TRBJ2-1,-,CASSPSGGPGNEQFF,TGTGCCAGCAGTCCCTCGGGAGGGCCGGGCAATGAGCAGTTCTTC
-,TRBV20-1,TRBJ1-1,-,CSASSRWTEAFF,TGCAGTGCTAGTAGTCGGTGGACTGAAGCTTTCTTT
-,TRBV18,TRBJ1-5,-,CASSATGTDFGPQHF,TGTGCCAGCTCGGCTACAGGGACCGACTTTGGGCCCCAGCATTTT